This paragraph covers one TCR beta chain sequence. The sample originates from a study of shared clonotypes between healthy human individuals. CDR1 SGDLS and CDR2 YYNGEE come from the germline V gene. The CDR3 length is 16 residues. Trimming at V came to 4 bases and at J to 3 bases, leaving 7 bases not matched to a gene. This table comes from immunoSEQ multiplex PCR, and its TCRdb copy is limited to in-frame clones, with some not included. The top ten clones hold approximately 1.5% of a sample with 950,000 to 1,300,000 clones, under 80% of them seen once. The sample consisted of memory CD4+ T cells sorted from blood. Subset meaning: CD45RA-negative fraction. This clonotype was sampled from a man aged 18 to 29 in good health. The rearrangement links TRBV9 to TRBJ2-1; 10 bases fit TRBD2. CDR3 amino acids: CASSPRAGGNYNEQFF. The CDR3 DNA follows: TGTGCCAGCAGCCCCCGAGCGGGAGGGAACTACAATGAGCAGTTCTTC.